The clone carrying this T cell receptor (beta chain) was recorded a few times. This sample was taken from a study of blood T cells in healthy people across ages. With 6 bases removed from V and 6 bases from J, the gap between germline ends came to 28 bases. The germline V gene has CDR1 DFQATT and CDR2 SNEGSKA (reference sequence). The CDR3 loop spans 17 amino acids. Then a second PCR, running roughly 6 to 11 cycles, was carried out with a sample-barcoded 5' primer and a J-beta primer mix. CDR3-containing paired-end reads numbering at least 2.5 million came from each sample. TCRdb reprocessed the 5' RACE reads via MiXCR and lists one record per CDR3 protein. Among under 2,000,000 distinct CDR3 sequences listed, roughly 49% were seen once.

The source of this sequence is a woman aged 40 to 50 in good health. This chain connects TRBV20-1 to TRBJ2-3; the D gene could be TRBD1 or TRBD2 (5 bases each). Sample: blood. Here the CDR3 reads CSATGSTGTHRLDTQYF. CDR3 nucleotide sequence: TGCAGTGCCACCGGATCGACCGGGACCCACCGCCTGGATACGCAGTATTTT.